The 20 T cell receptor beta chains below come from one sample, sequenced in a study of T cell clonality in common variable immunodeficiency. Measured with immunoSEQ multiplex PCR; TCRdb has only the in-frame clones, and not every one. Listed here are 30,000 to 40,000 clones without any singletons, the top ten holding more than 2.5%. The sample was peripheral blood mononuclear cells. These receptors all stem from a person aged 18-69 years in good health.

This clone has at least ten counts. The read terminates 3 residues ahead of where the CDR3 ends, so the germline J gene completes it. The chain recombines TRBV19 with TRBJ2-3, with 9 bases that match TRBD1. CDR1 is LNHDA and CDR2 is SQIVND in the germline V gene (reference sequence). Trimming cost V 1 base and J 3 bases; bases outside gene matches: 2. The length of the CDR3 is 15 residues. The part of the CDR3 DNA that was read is TGTGCCAGTAGTATAGGGACAGGGGCGACAGATACG. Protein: CASSIGTGATDT. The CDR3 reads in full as CASSIGTGATDTQYF.

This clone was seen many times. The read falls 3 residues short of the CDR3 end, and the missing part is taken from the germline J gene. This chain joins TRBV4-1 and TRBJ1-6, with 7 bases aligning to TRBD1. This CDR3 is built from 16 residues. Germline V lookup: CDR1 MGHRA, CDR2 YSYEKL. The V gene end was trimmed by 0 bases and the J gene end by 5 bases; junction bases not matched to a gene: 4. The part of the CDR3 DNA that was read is TGCGCCAGCAGCCAAGAACAGGGGAGGGATAATTCACCC. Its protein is CASSQEQGRDNSP. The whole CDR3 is CASSQEQGRDNSPLHF.

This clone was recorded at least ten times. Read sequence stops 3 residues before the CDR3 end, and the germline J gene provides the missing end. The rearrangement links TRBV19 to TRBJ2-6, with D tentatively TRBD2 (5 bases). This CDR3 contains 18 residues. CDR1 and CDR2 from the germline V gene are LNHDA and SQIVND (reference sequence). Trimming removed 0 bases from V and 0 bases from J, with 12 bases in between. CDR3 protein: CASSIDHWSGSGANVLTF. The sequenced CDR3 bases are TGTGCCAGTAGTATAGATCATTGGAGCGGCTCTGGGGCCAACGTC.

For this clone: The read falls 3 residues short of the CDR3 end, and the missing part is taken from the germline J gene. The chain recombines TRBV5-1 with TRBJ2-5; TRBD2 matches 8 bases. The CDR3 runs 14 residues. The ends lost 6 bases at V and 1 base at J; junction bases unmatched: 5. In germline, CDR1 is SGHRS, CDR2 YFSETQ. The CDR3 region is CASKVSGVQETQYF. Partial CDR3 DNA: TGCGCCAGCAAGGTTAGCGGGGTCCAAGAGACC.

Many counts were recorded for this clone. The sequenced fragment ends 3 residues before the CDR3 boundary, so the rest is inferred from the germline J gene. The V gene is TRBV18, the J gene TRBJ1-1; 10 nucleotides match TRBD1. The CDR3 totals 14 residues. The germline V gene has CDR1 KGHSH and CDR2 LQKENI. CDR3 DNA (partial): TGTGCCAGCTCACCAGGTCAGGGACAGGGGTCG. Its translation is CASSPGQGQGS. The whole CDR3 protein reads CASSPGQGQGSAFF.

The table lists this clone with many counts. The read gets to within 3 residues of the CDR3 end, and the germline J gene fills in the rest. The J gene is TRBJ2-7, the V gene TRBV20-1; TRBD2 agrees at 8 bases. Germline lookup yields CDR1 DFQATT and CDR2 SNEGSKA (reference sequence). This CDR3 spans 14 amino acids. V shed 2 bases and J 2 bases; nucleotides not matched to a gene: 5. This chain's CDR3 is CSARPGGVTYEQYF. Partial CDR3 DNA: TGCAGTGCTAGACCGGGAGGGGTGACCTACGAG.

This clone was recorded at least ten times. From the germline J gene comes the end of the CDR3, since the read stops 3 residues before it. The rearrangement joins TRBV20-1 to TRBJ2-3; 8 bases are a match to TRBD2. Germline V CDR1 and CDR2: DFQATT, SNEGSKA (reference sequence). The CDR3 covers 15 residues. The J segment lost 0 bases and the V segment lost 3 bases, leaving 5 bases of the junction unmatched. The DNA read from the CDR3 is TGCAGTGCTAGCCGCTCTAGCGGGAGCACAGATACG. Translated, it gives CSASRSSGSTDT. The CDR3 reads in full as CSASRSSGSTDTQYF.

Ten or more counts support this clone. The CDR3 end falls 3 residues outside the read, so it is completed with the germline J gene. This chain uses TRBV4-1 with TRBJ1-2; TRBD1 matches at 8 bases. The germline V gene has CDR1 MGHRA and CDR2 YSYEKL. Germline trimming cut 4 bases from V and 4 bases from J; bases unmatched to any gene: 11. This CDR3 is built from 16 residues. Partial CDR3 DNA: TGCGCCAGCAGCCCGGGACGAGCCAGGGGGCCCTATGGC. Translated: CASSPGRARGPYG. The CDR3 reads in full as CASSPGRARGPYGYTF.

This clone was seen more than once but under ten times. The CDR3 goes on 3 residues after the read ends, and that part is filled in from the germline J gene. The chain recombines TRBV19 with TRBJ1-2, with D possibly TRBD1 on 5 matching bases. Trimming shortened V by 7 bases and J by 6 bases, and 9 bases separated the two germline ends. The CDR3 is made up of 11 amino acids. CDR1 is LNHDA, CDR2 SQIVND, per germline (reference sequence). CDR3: CASTTGDGYTF. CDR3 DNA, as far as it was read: TGTGCCAGTACCACAGGAGATGGC.

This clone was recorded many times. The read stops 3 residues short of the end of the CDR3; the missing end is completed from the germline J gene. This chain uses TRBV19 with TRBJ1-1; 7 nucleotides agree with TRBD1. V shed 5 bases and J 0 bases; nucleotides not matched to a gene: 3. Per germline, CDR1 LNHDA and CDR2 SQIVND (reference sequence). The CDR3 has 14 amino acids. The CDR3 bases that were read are TGTGCCAGTAGTGACAGGGTTGTGAACACTGAA. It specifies CASSDRVVNTE. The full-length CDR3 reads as CASSDRVVNTEAFF.

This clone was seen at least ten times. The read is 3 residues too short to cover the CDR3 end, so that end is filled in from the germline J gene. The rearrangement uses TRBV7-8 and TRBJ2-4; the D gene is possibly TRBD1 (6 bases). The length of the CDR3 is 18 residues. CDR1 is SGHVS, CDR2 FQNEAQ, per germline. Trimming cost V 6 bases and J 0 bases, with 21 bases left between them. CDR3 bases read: TGTGCCAGCAGTTATCCATCCGGGCCCAGGGGAGCCAAAAACATT. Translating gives CASSYPSGPRGAKNI. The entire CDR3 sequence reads CASSYPSGPRGAKNIQYF. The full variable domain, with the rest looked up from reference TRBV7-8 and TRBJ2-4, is GAGVSQSPRYKVAKRGQDVALRCDPISGHVSLFWYQQALGQGPEFLTYFQNEAQLDKSGLPSDRFFAERPEGSVSTLKIQRTQQEDSAVYLCASSYPSGPRGAKNIQYFGAGTRLSVL.

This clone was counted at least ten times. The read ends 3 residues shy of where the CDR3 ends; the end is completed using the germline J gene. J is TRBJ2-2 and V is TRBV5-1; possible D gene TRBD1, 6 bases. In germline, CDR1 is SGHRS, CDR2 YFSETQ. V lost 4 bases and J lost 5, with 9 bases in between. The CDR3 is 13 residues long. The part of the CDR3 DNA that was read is TGCGCCAGCAGCCGGACAGAGACCGGGGAG. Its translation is CASSRTETGE. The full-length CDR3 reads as CASSRTETGELFF. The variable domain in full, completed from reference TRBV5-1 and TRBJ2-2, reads KAGVTQTPRYLIKTRGQQVTLSCSPISGHRSVSWYQQTPGQGLQFLFEYFSETQRNKGNFPGRFSGRQFSNSRSEMNVSTLELGDSALYLCASSRTETGELFFGEGSRLTVL.

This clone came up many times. CDR3 amino acids: CSPRQGETQYF. CDR3 DNA, as far as it was read: TGCAGCCCCCGCCAGGGAGAGACC. The genes are TRBV20-1 and TRBJ2-5; a possible D gene is TRBD1 (5 bases). The read halts 3 residues ahead of the CDR3 end, with the missing end drawn from the germline J gene. CDR3 length equals 11 residues. Germline CDR1 reads DFQATT; CDR2 reads SNEGSKA (reference sequence).

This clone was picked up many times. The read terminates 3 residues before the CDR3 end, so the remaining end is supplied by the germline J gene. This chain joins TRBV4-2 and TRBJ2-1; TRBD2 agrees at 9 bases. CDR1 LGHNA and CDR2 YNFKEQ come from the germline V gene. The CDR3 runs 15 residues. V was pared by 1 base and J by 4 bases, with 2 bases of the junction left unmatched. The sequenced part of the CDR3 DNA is TGTGCCAGCAGCCAAGGACTAGCGGATTACAATGAG. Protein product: CASSQGLADYNE. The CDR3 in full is CASSQGLADYNEQFF.

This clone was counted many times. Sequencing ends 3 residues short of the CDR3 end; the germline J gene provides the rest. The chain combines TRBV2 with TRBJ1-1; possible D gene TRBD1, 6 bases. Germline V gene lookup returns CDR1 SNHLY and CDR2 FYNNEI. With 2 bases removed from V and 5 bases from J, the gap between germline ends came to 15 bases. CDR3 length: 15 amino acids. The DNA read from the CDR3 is TGTGCCAGCAGTGAACGAGAGGGAGGGGGAACTGAA. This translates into CASSEREGGGTE. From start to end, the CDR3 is CASSEREGGGTEAFF.

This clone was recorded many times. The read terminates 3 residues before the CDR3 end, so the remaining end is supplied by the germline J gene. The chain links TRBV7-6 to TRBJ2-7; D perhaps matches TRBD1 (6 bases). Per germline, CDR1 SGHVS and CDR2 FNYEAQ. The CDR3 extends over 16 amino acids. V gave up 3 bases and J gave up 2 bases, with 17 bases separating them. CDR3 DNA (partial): TGTGCCAGCAGCTTGGGGGCGACTGAGATCGCCTACGAG. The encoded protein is CASSLGATEIAYE. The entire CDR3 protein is CASSLGATEIAYEQYF. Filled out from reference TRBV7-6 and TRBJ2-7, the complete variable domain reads GAGVSQSPRYKVTKRGQDVALRCDPISGHVSLYWYRQALGQGPEFLTYFNYEAQQDKSGLPNDRFSAERPEGSISTLTIQRTEQRDSAMYRCASSLGATEIAYEQYFGPGTRLTVT.

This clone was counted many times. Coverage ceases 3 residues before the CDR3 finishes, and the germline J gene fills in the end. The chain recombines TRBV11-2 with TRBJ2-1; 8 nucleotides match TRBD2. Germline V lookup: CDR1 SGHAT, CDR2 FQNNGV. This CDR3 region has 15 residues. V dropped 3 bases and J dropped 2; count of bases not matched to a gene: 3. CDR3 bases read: TGTGCCAGCAGCTTCTTAGCGGGAACCTACAATGAG. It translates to CASSFLAGTYNE. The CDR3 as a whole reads CASSFLAGTYNEQFF.

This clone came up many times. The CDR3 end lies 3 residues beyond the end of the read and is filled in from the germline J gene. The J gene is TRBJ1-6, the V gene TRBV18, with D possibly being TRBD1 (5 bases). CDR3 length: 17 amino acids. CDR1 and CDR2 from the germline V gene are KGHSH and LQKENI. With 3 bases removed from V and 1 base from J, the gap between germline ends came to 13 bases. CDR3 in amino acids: CASSPDRTGSYNSPLHF. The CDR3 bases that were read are TGTGCCAGCTCACCTGACAGAACGGGTTCCTATAATTCACCC. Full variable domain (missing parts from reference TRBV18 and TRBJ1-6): NAGVMQNPRHLVRRRGQEARLRCSPMKGHSHVYWYRQLPEEGLKFMVYLQKENIIDESGMPKERFSAEFPKEGPSILRIQQVVRGDSAAYFCASSPDRTGSYNSPLHFGNGTRLTVT.

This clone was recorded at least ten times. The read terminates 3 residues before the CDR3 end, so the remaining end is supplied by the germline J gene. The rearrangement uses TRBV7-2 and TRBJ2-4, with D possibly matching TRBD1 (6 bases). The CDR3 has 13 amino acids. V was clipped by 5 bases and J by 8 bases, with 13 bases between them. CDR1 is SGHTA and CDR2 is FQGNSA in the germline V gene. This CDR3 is CASSLRGRDIQYF. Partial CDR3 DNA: TGTGCCAGCAGCCTCAGGGGAAGGGACATT.

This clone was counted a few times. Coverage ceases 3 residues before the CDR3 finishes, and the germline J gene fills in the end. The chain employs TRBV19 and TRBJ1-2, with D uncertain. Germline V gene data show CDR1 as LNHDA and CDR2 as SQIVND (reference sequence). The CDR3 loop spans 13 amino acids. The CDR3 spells CASSGQETYDYTF. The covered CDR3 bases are TGTGCCAGTAGTGGGCAGGAAACCTACGAC.